This TCR beta chain was sequenced for a study of cytomegalovirus exposure and HLA in healthy donors. Those who donated were healthy bone marrow donors. Primers included in the PCR were 60 Vbeta and 13 Jbeta primers. Measured with immunoSEQ multiplex PCR; TCRdb has only the in-frame clones, and not every one. The sample has some 71,000 clones; the top ten hold 1.5% to 2%. Points from the study as a whole: Association with HLA alleles at 0.05 false discovery rate was found for approximately 18,000 TCR beta sequences in a later analysis. Accurate predictions that matched the HLA-A and HLA-B alleles of most subjects were reportedly made from TCR beta sequences. Later on, analysis showed that most CMV-associated TCR beta chains appeared to be HLA-restricted.

Concerning this clone: The antigen remains undetermined.

Sequencing was done on a sample of PBMCs. The clonotype originates from a woman aged 25 to 39 in good health and CMV-seronegative.

As DNA, the CDR3 is TGTGCCAGCTCACCACAGGGAGATTCCGACAATGAGCAGTTCTTC. As protein: CASSPQGDSDNEQFF. J is TRBJ2-1 and V is TRBV18; maybe TRBD2 (5 bases). Trimming cost V 1 base and J 5 bases, with 12 bases left between them. The length of the CDR3 is 15 residues. Germline V gene sequence: CDR1 KGHSH, CDR2 LQKENI.